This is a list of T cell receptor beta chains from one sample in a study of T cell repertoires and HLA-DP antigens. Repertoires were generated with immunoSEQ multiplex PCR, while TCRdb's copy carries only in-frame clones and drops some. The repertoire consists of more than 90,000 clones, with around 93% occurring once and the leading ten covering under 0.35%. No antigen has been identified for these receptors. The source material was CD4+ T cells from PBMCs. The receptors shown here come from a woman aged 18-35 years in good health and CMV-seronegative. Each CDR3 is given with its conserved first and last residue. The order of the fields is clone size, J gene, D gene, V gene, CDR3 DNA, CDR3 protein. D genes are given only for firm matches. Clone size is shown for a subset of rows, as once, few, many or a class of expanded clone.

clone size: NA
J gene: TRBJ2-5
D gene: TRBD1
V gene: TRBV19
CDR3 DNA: TGTGCCAGTAGTACCCCACAGGGGGGAGGAGAGACCCAGTACTTC
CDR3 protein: CASSTPQGGGETQYF

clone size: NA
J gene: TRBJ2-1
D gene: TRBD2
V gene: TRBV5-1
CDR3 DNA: TGCGCCAGCAGCTTGGTGGGGACTAGCGGCGACAATGAGCAGTTCTTC
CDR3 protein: CASSLVGTSGDNEQFF

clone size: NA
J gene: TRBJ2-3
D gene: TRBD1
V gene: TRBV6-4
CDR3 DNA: TGTGCCAGAAGCGGGACAGGGAAAACAGATACGCAGTATTTT
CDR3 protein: CARSGTGKTDTQYF

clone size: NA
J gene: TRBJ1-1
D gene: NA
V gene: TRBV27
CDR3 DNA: TGTGCCAGCAGTCCGCAGGACCCGGGGAGGACTGAAGCTTTCTTT
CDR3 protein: CASSPQDPGRTEAFF

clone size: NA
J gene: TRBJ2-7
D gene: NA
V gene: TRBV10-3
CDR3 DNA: TGTGCCATCAGTGATCCGGGACATATCTCCTACGAGCAGTACTTC
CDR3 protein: CAISDPGHISYEQYF

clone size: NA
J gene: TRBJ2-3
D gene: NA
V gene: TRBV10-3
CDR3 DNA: TGTGCCATCAGTGCCTCGGCAGATACGCAGTATTTT
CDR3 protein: CAISASADTQYF

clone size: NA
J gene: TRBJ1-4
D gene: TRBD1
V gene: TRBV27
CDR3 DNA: TGTGCCAGCAGTCGCTACAGGGGGCTTAATGAAAAACTGTTTTTT
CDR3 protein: CASSRYRGLNEKLFF

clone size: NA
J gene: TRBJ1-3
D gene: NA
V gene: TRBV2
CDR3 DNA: TGTGCCAGCAGTGGGGCAGGGCAACTCTCTGGAAACACCATATATTTT
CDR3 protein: CASSGAGQLSGNTIYF

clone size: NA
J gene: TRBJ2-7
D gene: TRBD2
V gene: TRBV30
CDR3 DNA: TGTGCCTGGAGTGTAAAACTAGCGGGAGTCCACGAGCAGTACTTC
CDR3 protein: CAWSVKLAGVHEQYF

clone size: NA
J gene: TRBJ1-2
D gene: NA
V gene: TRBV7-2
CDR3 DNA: TGTGCCAGCATTCCTTATGACCCCCTTTTAGGCTACACCTTC
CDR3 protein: CASIPYDPLLGYTF

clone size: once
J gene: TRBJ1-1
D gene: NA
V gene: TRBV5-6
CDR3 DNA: TGTGCCAGCAGCTCCGAGACGGGGCCTAGGGCGAACACTGAAGCTTTCTTT
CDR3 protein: CASSSETGPRANTEAFF

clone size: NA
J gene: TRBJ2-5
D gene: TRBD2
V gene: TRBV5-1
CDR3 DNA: TGCGCCAGCGCCCTAGGACTAGCGGGCATTCAAGAGACCCAGTACTTC
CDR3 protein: CASALGLAGIQETQYF

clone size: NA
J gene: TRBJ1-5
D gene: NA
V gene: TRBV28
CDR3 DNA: TGTGCCAGCAGTTTGTCGGGGGGCAGGCGCAATCAGCCCCAGCATTTT
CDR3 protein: CASSLSGGRRNQPQHF

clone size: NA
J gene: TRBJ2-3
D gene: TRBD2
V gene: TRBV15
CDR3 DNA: TGTGCCACCAGCAGGCGGACTAGCGGGACAGCCACAGATACGCAGTATTTT
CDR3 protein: CATSRRTSGTATDTQYF

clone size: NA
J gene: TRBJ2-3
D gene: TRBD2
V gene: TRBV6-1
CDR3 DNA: TGTGCCAGCGCGGGAGCCTCAGATACGCAGTATTTT
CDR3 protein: CASAGASDTQYF

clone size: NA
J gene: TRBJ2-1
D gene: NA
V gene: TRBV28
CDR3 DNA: TGTGCCAGCTCCCAGGGACATGAGCAGTTCTTC
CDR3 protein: CASSQGHEQFF

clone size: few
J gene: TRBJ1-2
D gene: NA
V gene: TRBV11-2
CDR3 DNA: TGTGCCAGCAGCCTCACGTACCCTAGTGGCTACACCTTC
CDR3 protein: CASSLTYPSGYTF

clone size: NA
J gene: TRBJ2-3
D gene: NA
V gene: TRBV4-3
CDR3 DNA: TGCGCCAGCAGCCAAGCCTTTCAGTACACAGATACGCAGTATTTT
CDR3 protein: CASSQAFQYTDTQYF

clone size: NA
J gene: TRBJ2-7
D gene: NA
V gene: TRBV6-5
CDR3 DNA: TGTGCCAGCAGACCTGGGGGATCCTACGAGCAGTACTTC
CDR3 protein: CASRPGGSYEQYF

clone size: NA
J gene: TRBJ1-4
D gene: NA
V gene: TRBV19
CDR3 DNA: TGTGCCAGTCCGGGAGTTACTCCGGGTGAGTGTGAAAAACTGTTTTTT
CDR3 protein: CASPGVTPGECEKLFF

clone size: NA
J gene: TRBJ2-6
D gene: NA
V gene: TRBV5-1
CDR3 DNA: TGCGCCAGCAGCTTCGGTAGTAGCACTGGGGCCAACGTCCTGACTTTC
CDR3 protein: CASSFGSSTGANVLTF

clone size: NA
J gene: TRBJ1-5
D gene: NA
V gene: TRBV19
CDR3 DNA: TGTGCCAGTAGTATAGATCTATCTGGGGGGTCGTCAGGCCGCTACAATCAGCCCCAGCATTTT
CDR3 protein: CASSIDLSGGSSGRYNQPQHF

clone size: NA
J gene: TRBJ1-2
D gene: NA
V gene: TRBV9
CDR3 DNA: TGTGCCAGCAGCCCCGGCGGGAACTATGGCTACACCTTC
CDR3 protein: CASSPGGNYGYTF

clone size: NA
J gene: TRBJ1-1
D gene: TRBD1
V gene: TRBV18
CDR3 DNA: TGTGCCAGCTCACCCACCGGGACAGGGGGCACTGAAGCTTTCTTT
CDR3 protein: CASSPTGTGGTEAFF

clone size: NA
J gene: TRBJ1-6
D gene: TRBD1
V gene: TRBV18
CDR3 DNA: TGTGCCAGCTCGCCAGGGGGTCTTTCACCCCTCCACTTT
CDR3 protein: CASSPGGLSPLHF

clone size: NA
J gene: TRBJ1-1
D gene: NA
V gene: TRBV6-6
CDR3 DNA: TGTGCCAGCAGTAGGGACGGAGAAGCTTTCTTT
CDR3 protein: CASSRDGEAFF

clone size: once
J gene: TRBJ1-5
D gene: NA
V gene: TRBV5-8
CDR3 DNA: TGTGCCAGCAGCTCACCCGAGGGGGGCTGGAGCAATCAGCCCCAGCATTTT
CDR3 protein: CASSSPEGGWSNQPQHF

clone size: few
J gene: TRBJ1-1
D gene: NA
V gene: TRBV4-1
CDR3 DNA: TGCGCCAGCCGCATTCGGGGGAACACTGAAGCTTTCTTT
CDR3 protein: CASRIRGNTEAFF

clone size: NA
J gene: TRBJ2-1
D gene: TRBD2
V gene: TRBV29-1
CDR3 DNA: TGCAGCGCCTTAGCGGGAGTCTTCAGTGAGCAGTTCTTC
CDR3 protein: CSALAGVFSEQFF

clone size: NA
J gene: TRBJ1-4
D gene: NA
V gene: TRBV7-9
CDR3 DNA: TGTGCCAGTAGCTTTACCTCCGCAGGAAATGAAAAACTGTTTTTT
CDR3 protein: CASSFTSAGNEKLFF

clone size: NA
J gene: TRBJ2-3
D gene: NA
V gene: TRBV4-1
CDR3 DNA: TGCGCCAGCAGCCAAGTGCAGGTTAGCACAGATACGCAGTATTTT
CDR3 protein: CASSQVQVSTDTQYF

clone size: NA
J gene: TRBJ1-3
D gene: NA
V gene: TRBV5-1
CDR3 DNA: TGCGCCAGCAGCTCCACAGGGAGTGGAAACACCATATATTTT
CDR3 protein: CASSSTGSGNTIYF

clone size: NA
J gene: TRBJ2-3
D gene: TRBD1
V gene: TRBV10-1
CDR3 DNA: TGCGCCAGCAGTGAGGAAACAGGGGTAGGCACAGATACGCAGTATTTT
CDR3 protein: CASSEETGVGTDTQYF

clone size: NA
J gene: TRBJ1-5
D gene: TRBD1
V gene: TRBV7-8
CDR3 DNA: TGTGCCAGCAGCTTAACCGGGACAGGGAATCAGCCCCAGCATTTT
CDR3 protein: CASSLTGTGNQPQHF

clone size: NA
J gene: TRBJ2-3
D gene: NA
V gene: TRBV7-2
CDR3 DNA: TGTGCCAGCAGCTTCGGGGGGCCCACAGATACGCAGTATTTT
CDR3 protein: CASSFGGPTDTQYF

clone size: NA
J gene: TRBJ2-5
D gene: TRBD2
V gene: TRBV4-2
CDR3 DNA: TGTGCCAGCAGCCAAGATAGGGATAGCGGGGTACCCATTCCGGGGACCCAGTACTTC
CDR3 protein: CASSQDRDSGVPIPGTQYF

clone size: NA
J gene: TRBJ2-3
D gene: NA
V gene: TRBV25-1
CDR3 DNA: TGTGCCAGCAGTGAATTAGGGGGGTACGATACTTGGTATTTT
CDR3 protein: CASSELGGYDTWYF

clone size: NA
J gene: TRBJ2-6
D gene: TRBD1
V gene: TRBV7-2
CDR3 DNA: TGTGCCAGCAGCCCACAGGGGACTGGGGCCAACGTCCTGACTTTC
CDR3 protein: CASSPQGTGANVLTF

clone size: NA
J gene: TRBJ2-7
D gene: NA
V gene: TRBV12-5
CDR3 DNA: TGTGCTAGTGGTTTGATGGGGGTTTACGAGCAGTACTTC
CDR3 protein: CASGLMGVYEQYF

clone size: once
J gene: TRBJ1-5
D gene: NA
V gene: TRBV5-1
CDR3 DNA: TGCGCCAGCAACAATCAGCCCCAGCATTTT
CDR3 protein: CASNNQPQHF

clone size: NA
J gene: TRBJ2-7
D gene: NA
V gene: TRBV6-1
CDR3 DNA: TGTGCCAGCAGTCCGCGGTTCTCCTACGAGCAGTACTTC
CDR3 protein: CASSPRFSYEQYF